This T cell receptor (beta chain) was obtained from a study of blood T cell repertoires in COVID-19. Study details: Whether acute or convalescent, the COVID-19 samples came from the United States, Italy and Spain. Sample material is recorded as cDNA or gDNA derived from T cells, B-cell-depleted T cells, or PBMCs.

The CDR3 spans 15 residues. J lost 2 bases, V lost 2 bases, and 5 bases had no gene match. Germline V CDR1 and CDR2: SGHRS, YFSETQ. This clone showed up just a few times. Data came from immunoSEQ multiplex PCR; TCRdb stores just in-frame clones and leaves some out. The data hold 220,000 or so clones, with approximately 90% observed a single time. This chain uses TRBV5-1 with TRBJ2-3, with TRBD2 matching over 7 bases. This TCR was recovered from a man in his 60s with COVID-19, enrolled during active disease. The sequenced sample was peripheral blood. The CDR3 bases are TGCGCCAGCAGCTTCAGGGACTACCACACAGATACGCAGTATTTT. Its protein product is CASSFRDYHTDTQYF.